These T cell receptor beta chains were read from a single sample in a study of cytotoxic CD8 clonotypes in ibrutinib-treated CLL. The data were produced by immunoSEQ multiplex PCR, yet TCRdb's version contains in-frame clones alone and is incomplete. The table lists approximately 350,000 clones, under 70% of them singletons. The source material was PBMCs, sampled after 36 months of ibrutinib treatment. These receptors came from a human donor with chronic lymphocytic leukemia. Both conserved end residues are trimmed from each CDR3.

V gene: TRBV7-3
CDR3 length: 13
J gene: TRBJ2-2
CDR3 protein: ASSHKTENTGELF

V gene: TRBV14
CDR3 length: 15
J gene: TRBJ2-7
CDR3 protein: ASSPWGRRDNSYEQY

V gene: TRBV4-1
CDR3 length: 14
J gene: TRBJ1-1
CDR3 protein: ASSQGLGPPNTEAF

V gene: TRBV9
CDR3 length: 14
J gene: TRBJ2-5
CDR3 protein: ASSLGTGSSQETQY

V gene: TRBV28
CDR3 length: 13
J gene: TRBJ1-5
CDR3 protein: ASSPTGGSNQPQH

V gene: TRBV10-3
CDR3 length: 11
J gene: TRBJ2-2
CDR3 protein: AIGDRFTGELF

V gene: TRBV6-5
CDR3 length: 12
J gene: TRBJ1-5
CDR3 protein: ASKAGASNQPQH

V gene: TRBV5-3
CDR3 length: 12
J gene: TRBJ2-3
CDR3 protein: ARSLGQGDDTQY

V gene: TRBV6-5
CDR3 length: 12
J gene: TRBJ2-2
CDR3 protein: ASRLAVGTGELF

V gene: TRBV4-2
CDR3 length: 16
J gene: TRBJ2-5
CDR3 protein: ASSQRKGGARTLETQY

V gene: TRBV5-4
CDR3 length: 13
J gene: TRBJ2-3
CDR3 protein: ASSFAFDSTDTQY

V gene: TRBV19
CDR3 length: 10
J gene: TRBJ2-1
CDR3 protein: ASSIVRDKQF

V gene: TRBV18
CDR3 length: 11
J gene: TRBJ2-1
CDR3 protein: ASSPRSRDKQF

V gene: TRBV4-1
CDR3 length: 14
J gene: TRBJ1-2
CDR3 protein: ASSQPSVKAPYGYT

V gene: TRBV29-1
CDR3 length: 12
J gene: TRBJ1-2
CDR3 protein: SVDNGGGGYGYT